The 19 T cell receptor beta chains listed next were all sequenced from one sample in a study of cytomegalovirus exposure and HLA in healthy donors. Vbeta (60) and Jbeta (13) primers were used in the PCR. Produced via immunoSEQ multiplex PCR; TCRdb's table is partial and in-frame only. Of around 120,000 clones listed, about 66% are singletons. Sequencing was carried out using PBMCs. Receptors originate from a man aged 30 to 45 in good health and CMV-seropositive.

CDR3 DNA: TGCAGCGTTGAACAGGCACGGGAGACCCAGTACTTC. It yields the protein CSVEQARETQYF. This chain uses TRBV29-1 with TRBJ2-5; no clear D gene. The CDR3 spans 12 residues. Trimming removed 2 bases at V and 5 bases at J, with 9 bases between. Per germline, CDR1 SQVTM and CDR2 ANQGSEA.

This clone has only a few counts. CDR3 amino acids: CASRATGDVYEQYF. In nucleotides, the CDR3 is TGTGCCAGCAGGGCGACAGGGGATGTCTACGAGCAGTACTTC. The chain has TRBV6-4 and TRBJ2-5, with 8 nucleotides matching TRBD1. The J call may be faulty, since TRBJ2-7 better matches the DNA end. Germline V CDR1 and CDR2: MRHNA, SNTAGT. The CDR3 runs 14 residues.

This clone has just a few counts. This chain joins TRBV2 and TRBJ2-1, with 8 bases fitting TRBD2. The V segment lost 8 bases and the J segment 3 bases; nucleotides outside the gene matches: 9. The CDR3 totals 15 residues. CDR1 and CDR2 (germline): SNHLY, FYNNEI. CDR3 in amino acids: CASSRIAGNYNEQFF. The DNA of the CDR3 is TGTGCCAGCTCCCGAATAGCGGGAAACTACAATGAGCAGTTCTTC.

This clone was observed once. V is TRBV4-1 and J is TRBJ2-1; TRBD2 matches 9 bases. CDR1 is MGHRA and CDR2 is YSYEKL in the germline V gene. Unmatched junction bases numbered 14, after V lost 1 base and J lost 10 bases. The CDR3 has 17 amino acids. The CDR3 spells CASSQGGLSSGRGEQFF. CDR3 DNA sequence: TGCGCCAGCAGCCAAGGTGGGTTGAGTAGCGGGAGAGGCGAGCAGTTCTTC.

This clone was seen more than once but under ten times. This chain uses TRBV30 with TRBJ2-5; TRBD2 matches at 15 bases. With 0 bases clipped from V and 5 bases from J, the junction kept 10 bases outside the gene matches. CDR1 and CDR2 from the germline V gene are GTSNPN and SVGIG (reference sequence). There are 18 residues in the CDR3. CDR3 nucleotide sequence: TGTGCCTGGAGTGTACTTGGGGGACTAGCGGGAGGTGGTGAGACCCAGTACTTC. It codes for CAWSVLGGLAGGGETQYF.

The table lists this clone with a count of one. J is TRBJ2-7 and V is TRBV7-2; no clear D gene. Between the trimmed V and J ends, which lost 4 bases and 1 base, there was a span of 8 bases. This CDR3 region has 13 residues. Germline V lookup: CDR1 SGHTA, CDR2 FQGNSA. The CDR3 DNA reads as TGTGCCAGCAGCTCTGCAGCGTCCTACGAGCAGTACTTC. Translated: CASSSAASYEQYF.

The gene calls are TRBV29-1 and TRBJ2-2; no definite D call. Germline-derived CDR1 and CDR2 are SQVTM and ANQGSEA. The CDR3 totals 14 residues. V lost 3 bases and J lost 3, with 11 bases in between. CDR3 nucleotide sequence: TGCAGCGTTGACGAAATGGGCTACACCGGGGAGCTGTTTTTT. Translation gives CSVDEMGYTGELFF.

V is TRBV7-6 and J is TRBJ2-5, with TRBD2 as a possible D gene (6 bases). This CDR3 is built from 13 residues. Germline loops: CDR1 SGHVS, CDR2 FNYEAQ. V lost 4 bases, J lost 3 bases, and 9 bases lay in between. Here the CDR3 reads CASSSWGEETQYF. Here the CDR3 DNA reads TGTGCCAGCAGCTCTTGGGGGGAAGAGACCCAGTACTTC. The full variable domain, in which reference TRBV7-6 and TRBJ2-5 provide the parts outside the CDR3, is GAGVSQSPRYKVTKRGQDVALRCDPISGHVSLYWYRQALGQGPEFLTYFNYEAQQDKSGLPNDRFSAERPEGSISTLTIQRTEQRDSAMYRCASSSWGEETQYFGPGTRLLVL.

The V and J genes are TRBV10-2 and TRBJ2-5; D remains ambiguous. The CDR3 consists of 15 residues. Trimming left V 6 bases short and J 4 bases short, with 18 bases between. Looked up from germline, CDR1 is WSHSY and CDR2 is SAAADI. CDR3 amino acids: CASRTELRMVETQYF. The CDR3 nucleotides read TGCGCCAGCAGGACGGAACTGAGGATGGTAGAGACCCAGTACTTC.

The chain links TRBV6-5 to TRBJ1-1; D not resolved. Per germline, CDR1 MNHEY and CDR2 SVGAGI. The V end was cut by 0 bases, the J end by 5 bases, with 16 bases between. The CDR3 covers 16 residues. The CDR3 DNA reads TGTGCCAGCAGTTACTCGCCCCTCCGGGAGGGTACTGAAGCTTTCTTT. Its translation is CASSYSPLREGTEAFF.

This chain joins TRBV7-2 and TRBJ2-7; TRBD1 matches 7 bases. The CDR3 sequence is 16 residues long. Per germline, CDR1 SGHTA and CDR2 FQGNSA. Germline trimming cut 5 bases from V and 0 bases from J; bases unmatched to any gene: 10. This chain's CDR3 is CASSSRGQATSYEQYF. CDR3 nucleotide sequence: TGTGCCAGCAGCAGCCGAGGACAGGCAACCTCCTACGAGCAGTACTTC.

This clone was picked up a small number of times. The chain links TRBV6-5 to TRBJ2-2; D possibly corresponds to TRBD2 (6 bases). This CDR3 is 16 amino acids long. Trimming took off 0 bases at V and 7 bases at J, with 15 bases between the two ends. The V gene's germline CDR1 is MNHEY and CDR2 SVGAGI. CDR3 DNA sequence: TGTGCCAGCAGTTACTCGATCGGCGGAGGGGTCGGGGAGCTGTTTTTT. Encoded protein: CASSYSIGGGVGELFF.

The chain joins TRBV6-5 to TRBJ2-1, with 8 bases lining up with TRBD2. This CDR3 spans 15 amino acids. Germline V lookup: CDR1 MNHEY, CDR2 SVGAGI. Trimming at V came to 6 bases and at J to 5 bases, leaving 9 bases not matched to a gene. The CDR3 DNA reads as TGTGCCAGCAGCCCCGGGGAGCGGGGGAACAATGAGCAGTTCTTC. Translation: CASSPGERGNNEQFF.

This sequence joins TRBV21-1 and TRBJ1-1; the table's D gene call, TRBD1, was not cross checked with the DNA. TRBV21-1 is noted as a pseudogene. The CDR3 is 15 residues long. The CDR3 DNA is TGTGCCAGCAGCAAAAACAGGGGATCGAACACTGAAGCTTTCTTT. It specifies CASSKNRGSNTEAFF.

The chain links TRBV15 to TRBJ2-7; weak D call: TRBD2 (6 bases). V was trimmed by 3 bases and J by 2 bases, leaving 11 bases between them. The CDR3 loop spans 14 amino acids. CDR1 and CDR2 (germline): LNHNV, YYDKDF (reference sequence). CDR3 sequence (DNA): TGTGCCACCAGCAGGGTAGCGGTTACCTACGAGCAGTACTTC. Its protein product is CATSRVAVTYEQYF.

V gene TRBV9 combines with J gene TRBJ2-7; 16 bases fit TRBD2. Trimming took 1 base from V and 5 from J; bases not matched to a gene: 6. The germline CDR1 and CDR2 sequences are SGDLS and YYNGEE. The CDR3 loop spans 17 amino acids. The CDR3 DNA follows: TGTGCCAGCAGCGTAATGGGACTAGCGGGAGGGCCCCACGAGCAGTACTTC. Its translation: CASSVMGLAGGPHEQYF.

This rearrangement joins TRBV27 to TRBJ2-3; weak D call: TRBD2 (6 bases). The CDR3 length is 15 residues. Germline CDR1 MNHEY, CDR2 SMNVEV (reference sequence). Trimming left V 3 bases short and J 4 bases short, with 14 bases between. The CDR3 sequence: CASSFDGGSADTQYF. In DNA, the CDR3 is TGTGCCAGCAGTTTCGATGGGGGGTCCGCAGATACGCAGTATTTT.

The chain uses TRBV4-2 and TRBJ2-5; perhaps TRBD2 as D (6 bases). Germline V gene data show CDR1 as LGHNA and CDR2 as YNFKEQ. Trimming removed 3 bases at V and 4 bases at J, with 18 bases between. The CDR3 extends over 16 amino acids. The CDR3 nucleotides read TGTGCCAGCAGCCAGTTTAAGTCGGTGGGGGGAGAGACCCAGTACTTC. Translation gives CASSQFKSVGGETQYF.

This clone was seen more than once but under ten times. This chain joins TRBV29-1 and TRBJ2-2; TRBD1 is a possible D gene (5 bases). Germline lookup yields CDR1 SQVTM and CDR2 ANQGSEA. Trimming cost V 3 bases and J 5 bases, with 10 bases left between them. This CDR3 comprises 13 residues. The chain's CDR3 is CSVDSTGTGELFF. CDR3 DNA sequence: TGCAGCGTTGATTCAACAGGTACCGGGGAGCTGTTTTTT.